The 8 T cell receptor beta chains reported below all come from one sample, sequenced in a study of blood T cell repertoires in COVID-19. The data were produced by immunoSEQ multiplex PCR, yet TCRdb's version contains in-frame clones alone and is incomplete. The data show fewer than 300,000 clones, about four fifths seen once. Material for sequencing was peripheral blood. The source is a human donor with COVID-19, enrolled during active disease. The donor label of this sample is uncertain.

The V gene is TRBV2, the J gene TRBJ2-7; 9 bases align to TRBD1. The CDR3 is 12 residues long. The germline V gene encodes CDR1 SNHLY and CDR2 FYNNEI. V gave up 7 bases and J gave up 6 bases; unmatched junction bases: 4. DNA for the CDR3: TGTGCCAGCACCACAGGGGGCGGCGAGCAGTACTTC. It encodes CASTTGGGEQYF.

The chain carries TRBV11-2 and TRBJ2-5; 10 bases map to TRBD2. CDR1 SGHAT and CDR2 FQNNGV come from the germline V gene. This CDR3 is built from 15 residues. V trimming: 7 bases; J trimming: 5 bases; junction bases outside the gene matches: 10. In DNA form, the CDR3 reads TGTGCCAGCACCCTAAATCCTAGCGGGAGCGAGACCCAGTACTTC. Translated: CASTLNPSGSETQYF.

The genes are TRBV5-1 and TRBJ2-3; 10 bases are shared with TRBD2. The ends lost 6 bases at V and 4 bases at J; junction bases unmatched: 5. This CDR3 has 14 amino acids. Germline V gene data show CDR1 as SGHRS and CDR2 as YFSETQ. The DNA of the CDR3 is TGCGCCAGCACCCCAGCGGGAGGGTCAGATACGCAGTATTTT. Protein product: CASTPAGGSDTQYF.

V is TRBV27 and J is TRBJ2-1; possibly TRBD2 for D (6 bases). The CDR3 covers 16 residues. The V end lost 1 base, the J end lost 0 bases, and 10 bases lay between the germline ends. Germline CDR1 reads MNHEY; CDR2 reads SMNVEV (reference sequence). The CDR3 bases are TGTGCCAGCAGTTTATTTAGCGGAAGCTCCTACAATGAGCAGTTCTTC. This encodes CASSLFSGSSYNEQFF.

The chain is built from TRBV19 and TRBJ2-5; 8 bases match TRBD2. CDR1 is LNHDA, CDR2 SQIVND, per germline (reference sequence). The CDR3 is made up of 13 amino acids. The V gene end was trimmed by 6 bases and the J gene end by 5 bases; junction bases not matched to a gene: 5. The CDR3 region is CASRLAGGETQYF. In DNA, the CDR3 is TGTGCCAGTAGGCTAGCGGGCGGGGAGACCCAGTACTTC.

The rearrangement joins TRBV5-1 to TRBJ2-3, with 12 bases aligning to TRBD2. CDR1 is SGHRS, CDR2 YFSETQ, per germline. With 4 bases clipped from V and 1 base from J, the junction kept 10 bases outside the gene matches. The CDR3 runs 18 residues. CDR3: CASSPLAGGLGGTDTQYF. In DNA form, the CDR3 reads TGCGCCAGCAGCCCCCTAGCGGGAGGGTTAGGTGGCACAGATACGCAGTATTTT.

This clone was observed once. The chain employs TRBV30 and TRBJ2-2; 9 nucleotides align to TRBD2. The CDR3 length is 17 residues. After removal of 3 bases from V and 4 bases from J, the junction contained 12 bases not matched to a gene. Germline V CDR1 and CDR2: GTSNPN, SVGIG (reference sequence). In nucleotides, the CDR3 is TGTGCCTGGAGCCTGGGACTAGCCGGGGCGGGCACCGGGGAGCTGTTTTTT. Protein sequence: CAWSLGLAGAGTGELFF.

Remarks on this clone: A read error may account for a junction end that differs from germline. The chain recombines TRBV4-1 with TRBJ2-1, with TRBD1 as a possible D gene (6 bases). Germline V CDR1 and CDR2: MGHRA, YSYEKL. This CDR3 has 13 amino acids. For the CDR3, the DNA is TGCGCCAGCAGCCAAGCAGGGGCCCTAAGCAACCTCTTC. Amino acids: CASSQAGALSNLF.